Below are 22 T cell receptor beta chains sequenced from a single sample in a study of T cell repertoires in cytomegalovirus infection. No cognate antigen is known for these TCRs. TCRdb recomputed calls from the reads with MiXCR, one row per CDR3 protein. Here the sample spans around 300,000 distinct CDR3 sequences, approximately 22% being singletons. The source material was cultured PBMCs, sampled from culture after CMV antigen stimulation. The receptors originated from a human donor in good health (CMV status not recorded). Some clones in this sample may be carry-over from other donors' samples.

The genes are TRBV7-9 and TRBJ2-3; possibly TRBD1 for D (5 bases). The CDR3 length is 13 residues. Germline V gene sequence: CDR1 SEHNR, CDR2 FQNEAQ (reference sequence). V lost 6 bases to trimming and J lost 0 bases, with 7 bases between them. The CDR3 DNA is TGTGCCAGCAGGACAGCTAGCACAGATACGCAGTATTTT. Translated, it gives CASRTASTDTQYF.

The CDR3 region is CASSLVQGAGEQFF. The CDR3 DNA follows: TGTGCCAGCAGCTTAGTGCAGGGGGCTGGTGAGCAGTTCTTC. This rearrangement joins TRBV7-2 to TRBJ2-1; 8 nucleotides agree with TRBD1. V was pared by 1 base and J by 9 bases, with 5 bases of the junction left unmatched. The germline V gene has CDR1 SGHTA and CDR2 FQGNSA. The CDR3 totals 14 residues.

J is TRBJ1-1 and V is TRBV12-3 or TRBV12-4; D perhaps matches TRBD1 (6 bases). Trimming took off 4 bases at V and 11 bases at J, with 20 bases between the two ends. The CDR3 spans 14 residues. The CDR3 nucleotides read TGTGCCAGCAGTTCGGAACCGGGACACCAAAGGGCTTTCTTT. This gives the protein CASSSEPGHQRAFF.

This clonotype was detected only a few times. The chain uses TRBV12-3 or TRBV12-4 and TRBJ2-3; perhaps TRBD2 as D (6 bases). This CDR3 has 15 residues. The V and J ends lost 3 bases and 4 bases respectively, with 14 bases between them. The CDR3 reads CASSFLTGAPDTQYF. CDR3 DNA sequence: TGTGCCAGCAGTTTCTTAACGGGAGCCCCAGATACGCAGTATTTT.

This clonotype was observed many times. The chain links TRBV12-3 or TRBV12-4 to TRBJ2-5; D possibly matches TRBD1 or TRBD2 (6 bases each). The CDR3 consists of 14 residues. Trimming pared 0 bases from V and 4 bases from J, leaving 9 bases between. The CDR3 sequence: CASSLAEGGETQYF. The DNA of the CDR3 is TGTGCCAGCAGTTTAGCGGAGGGGGGAGAGACCCAGTACTTC.

The genes are TRBV28 and TRBJ2-2; D may be TRBD2 (6 bases). The CDR3 consists of 19 residues. The germline V gene has CDR1 MDHEN and CDR2 SYDVKM. V lost 2 bases and J lost 0, with 19 bases in between. CDR3 in amino acids: CASSLVPPGGPSNTGELFF. CDR3 coding DNA: TGTGCCAGCAGTTTAGTCCCACCCGGGGGACCCTCGAACACCGGGGAGCTGTTTTTT.

This chain connects TRBV15 to TRBJ2-2; tentatively, D is TRBD1 (5 bases). The CDR3 is 13 residues long. Trimming took 1 base from V and 7 from J, leaving 7 bases between them. Germline V gives CDR1 LNHNV, CDR2 YYDKDF (reference sequence). The CDR3, as DNA: TGTGCCACCAGCAGAGTGGGGCTCGGGGAGCTGTTTTTT. Its protein is CATSRVGLGELFF.

This clonotype was seen only a few times. This sequence joins TRBV25-1 and TRBJ1-1; TRBD1 is a possible D gene (5 bases). CDR3 length: 14 amino acids. V lost 0 bases and J lost 2, with 7 bases in between. Germline V lookup: CDR1 MGHDK, CDR2 SYGVNS. As DNA, the CDR3 is TGTGCCAGCAGTGAATATGGGGGTAACACTGAAGCTTTCTTT. Amino acid sequence: CASSEYGGNTEAFF.

The V gene is TRBV4-3, the J gene TRBJ2-3; D tentatively reads TRBD1 or TRBD2 (6 bases each). Trimming shortened V by 8 bases and J by 1 base, and 13 bases separated the two germline ends. The CDR3 sequence is 14 residues long. Looked up from germline, CDR1 is LGHNA and CDR2 is YSLEER. CDR3 sequence (DNA): TGCGCCAGCGCGGACGGGGGCGGCACAGATACGCAGTATTTT. Residues: CASADGGGTDTQYF.

The chain employs TRBV2 and TRBJ1-2; D is unresolved. Germline assignment: CDR1 SNHLY and CDR2 FYNNEI. The V gene lost 6 bases and the J gene lost 4 bases, with 6 bases spanning the gap. The CDR3 has 11 residues. The chain's CDR3 is CASSPLYGYTF. The CDR3 DNA reads as TGTGCCAGCAGCCCCCTCTATGGCTACACCTTC.

In this sample, this clonotype turned up many times. The chain employs TRBV12-3 or TRBV12-4 and TRBJ1-3, with 8 bases fitting TRBD1. Trimming at V came to 5 bases and at J to 8 bases, leaving 11 bases not matched to a gene. The CDR3 loop spans 15 amino acids. The CDR3 loop is CASSIGQGGLDTIYF. The CDR3 coding sequence is TGTGCCAGCAGTATCGGACAGGGTGGGTTGGACACCATATATTTT.

The table lists this clonotype with many counts. The chain employs TRBV27 and TRBJ2-2, with D possibly being TRBD1 (6 bases). The germline V gene encodes CDR1 MNHEY and CDR2 SMNVEV (reference sequence). This CDR3 is 15 amino acids long. V lost 5 bases to trimming and J lost 3 bases, with 13 bases between them. CDR3 residues: CASSPRQVYTGELFF. The CDR3 bases are TGTGCCAGCAGTCCAAGACAGGTGTACACCGGGGAGCTGTTTTTT.

The genes are TRBV30 and TRBJ1-1; D possibly corresponds to TRBD1 (5 bases). CDR1 and CDR2 (germline): GTSNPN, SVGIG (reference sequence). The CDR3 sequence is 18 residues long. V was shortened by 0 bases and J by 2 bases, with 22 bases between the two germline ends. In nucleotides, the CDR3 is TGTGCCTGGAGTGTACGGGGACTCGTCCCATTGGAAAACACTGAAGCTTTCTTT. It translates to CAWSVRGLVPLENTEAFF.

This clonotype was recorded at least ten times. This chain joins TRBV6-2 or TRBV6-3 and TRBJ1-1; 7 nucleotides align to TRBD1. This CDR3 is 17 amino acids long. Germline CDR1 reads MNHEY; CDR2 reads SVGEGT. Unmatched junction bases numbered 8, after V lost 1 base and J lost 0 bases. CDR3 sequence reads: CASSYLPGQSMNTEAFF. DNA of the CDR3: TGTGCCAGCAGTTACTTGCCGGGACAGTCAATGAACACTGAAGCTTTCTTT.

There are many counts of this clonotype. The chain joins TRBV12-3 or TRBV12-4 to TRBJ1-1; 10 bases are a match to TRBD1. The CDR3 contains 13 residues. V was pared by 6 bases and J by 5 bases, with 3 bases of the junction left unmatched. The CDR3 nucleotides are TGTGCCAGCAGGGACAGGGGGAAAACTGAAGCTTTCTTT. Its translation: CASRDRGKTEAFF.

The sample holds a few counts of this clonotype. V is TRBV12-3 or TRBV12-4 and J is TRBJ1-5, with 7 bases matching TRBD1. The length of the CDR3 is 15 residues. J was trimmed by 0 bases and V by 4 bases; bases with no gene match: 3. The CDR3 loop is CASSSRQGSNQPQHF. In DNA form, the CDR3 reads TGTGCCAGCAGTTCCCGACAGGGTAGCAATCAGCCCCAGCATTTT.

This clonotype was counted many times. The chain couples TRBV6-6 to TRBJ1-6; D may be TRBD1 (5 bases). This CDR3 contains 12 residues. Trimming cost V 5 bases and J 14 bases, with 13 bases left between them. Per the germline V gene, CDR1 is MNHNY and CDR2 is SVGAGI (reference sequence). In DNA, the CDR3 is TGTGCCAGCAGTCCGCCGGGGGGGACCCTCCACTTT. It is translated as CASSPPGGTLHF.

The chain joins TRBV18 to TRBJ1-5; TRBD1 matches at 8 bases. The CDR3 runs to 16 residues. Losses at the gene ends were 3 bases for V and 6 bases for J; bases not matched to a gene: 10. The germline gives CDR1 KGHSH, CDR2 LQKENI. The DNA of the CDR3 is TGTGCCAGCTCACCGAATGGGGCAGGGGGCTTTCAGCCCCAGCATTTT. It yields the protein CASSPNGAGGFQPQHF.

This chain connects TRBV11-2 to TRBJ2-6; a possible D gene is TRBD1 (5 bases). Germline V gene data show CDR1 as SGHAT and CDR2 as FQNNGV. The CDR3 length is 16 residues. With 1 base removed from V and 15 bases from J, the gap between germline ends came to 22 bases. CDR3 DNA: TGTGCCAGCAGCTTAGGATATAGCACAGGTTCTCTCGGCCTGACTTTC. This gives the protein CASSLGYSTGSLGLTF.

V gene TRBV24-1 combines with J gene TRBJ1-5; possibly TRBD1 for D (6 bases). The CDR3 covers 13 residues. In germline, CDR1 is KGHDR, CDR2 SFDVKD. Trimming pared 7 bases from V and 2 bases from J, leaving 8 bases between. CDR3 DNA: TGTGCCACCAGGGGGGCCGGCAATCAGCCCCAGCATTTT. It translates to CATRGAGNQPQHF.

This clonotype appeared a single time. The V gene is TRBV11-2, the J gene TRBJ2-2, with TRBD2 as a possible D gene (6 bases). This CDR3 is 18 amino acids long. Germline loops: CDR1 SGHAT, CDR2 FQNNGV. The V gene lost 5 bases and the J gene lost 1 base, with 20 bases spanning the gap. The CDR3 nucleotides read TGTGCCAGCAGCACCGGGTACTCCGGGGGAGGGAACACCGGGGAGCTGTTTTTT. Its protein product is CASSTGYSGGGNTGELFF. The full variable domain, with the rest looked up from reference TRBV11-2 and TRBJ2-2, is EAGVAQSPRYKIIEKRQSVAFWCNPISGHATLYWYQQILGQGPKLLIQFQNNGVVDDSQLPKDRFSAERLKGVDSTLKIQPAKLEDSAVYLCASSTGYSGGGNTGELFFGEGSRLTVL.

This chain joins TRBV11-3 and TRBJ2-3; D not certain. Germline V gives CDR1 SGHNT, CDR2 YENEEA. The CDR3 is 13 amino acids. Trimming removed 3 bases at V and 4 bases at J, with 8 bases between. The CDR3 coding sequence is TGTGCCAGCAGCTTTCGTCTAGCAGATACGCAGTATTTT. The encoded protein is CASSFRLADTQYF.